These 13 T cell receptor beta chains share one sample of origin, sequenced in a study of blood T cell repertoires in COVID-19. Method: immunoSEQ multiplex PCR; TCRdb's copy keeps in-frame clones and lacks some. The table lists around 100,000 clones, 65% to 85% of them singletons, with about 2% in the top ten. Source material: peripheral blood. All receptors derive from a man aged 65 to 85 with active or convalescent COVID-19.

This chain connects TRBV14 to TRBJ1-1; 8 bases line up with TRBD1. The junction had 1 base not matched to a gene; V was cut back by 1 base and J by 0 bases. The CDR3 spans 15 residues. Germline V lookup: CDR1 SGHDN, CDR2 FVKESK. The CDR3 region has the DNA TGTGCCAGCAGCCAAGGGACAGGGTTGAACACTGAAGCTTTCTTT. The encoded protein is CASSQGTGLNTEAFF.

This clone was seen just once. This chain uses TRBV9 with TRBJ2-5, with TRBD2 matching over 7 bases. After removal of 0 bases from V and 3 bases from J, the junction contained 5 bases not matched to a gene. CDR3 size: 15 residues. CDR1 and CDR2 from the germline V gene are SGDLS and YYNGEE. The CDR3 nucleotides are TGTGCCAGCAGCGTAGCGGGGGGATGGGAAGAGACCCAGTACTTC. It is translated as CASSVAGGWEETQYF.

The rearrangement joins TRBV3-1 (or the pseudogene TRBV3-2) to TRBJ1-4; no reliable D call. Trimming stripped 1 base from V and 4 bases from J, with 7 bases between. The germline V gene encodes CDR1 LGHDT and CDR2 YNNKEL (reference sequence). The CDR3 contains 14 residues. The CDR3: CASSQVEGNEKLFF. The CDR3 DNA follows: TGTGCCAGCAGCCAAGTAGAGGGTAATGAAAAACTGTTTTTT.

The gene calls are TRBV7-2 and TRBJ1-3; D call uncertain. V was shortened by 4 bases and J by 4 bases, with 17 bases between the two germline ends. This CDR3 has 16 residues. CDR1 SGHTA and CDR2 FQGNSA come from the germline V gene. CDR3 amino acids: CASSSSGQEGGNTIYF. DNA of the CDR3: TGTGCCAGCAGCTCCTCTGGGCAGGAGGGAGGAAACACCATATATTTT.

This chain connects TRBV27 to TRBJ1-2; no clear D gene. The CDR3 is made up of 13 amino acids. Between the trimmed V and J ends, which lost 3 bases and 1 base, there was a span of 6 bases. Germline CDR1 is MNHEY and CDR2 is SMNVEV (reference sequence). DNA of the CDR3: TGTGCCAGCAGTTTCCGGGTTAACTATGGCTACACCTTC. Translation: CASSFRVNYGYTF.

The rearrangement uses TRBV5-5 and TRBJ2-3; D gene unclear. V was trimmed by 2 bases and J by 0 bases, leaving 7 bases between them. CDR1 SGHKS and CDR2 YYEKEE come from the germline V gene (reference sequence). The CDR3 spans 14 residues. The CDR3 DNA reads TGTGCCAGCAGCTTAGTTCGGAGCACAGATACGCAGTATTTT. Residues: CASSLVRSTDTQYF. Drawing the rest from reference TRBV5-5 and TRBJ2-3, the complete variable domain is DAGVTQSPTHLIKTRGQQVTLRCSPISGHKSVSWYQQVLGQGPQFIFQYYEKEERGRGNFPDRFSARQFPNYSSELNVNALLLGDSALYLCASSLVRSTDTQYFGPGTRLTVL.

The J gene is TRBJ1-5, the V gene TRBV7-6, with 9 bases matching TRBD1. Per the germline V gene, CDR1 is SGHVS and CDR2 is FNYEAQ. The CDR3 totals 15 residues. Unmatched junction bases numbered 5, after V lost 5 bases and J lost 3 bases. The CDR3 nucleotides are TGTGCCAGCAGCATGTACAGGGGGCACAATCAGCCCCAGCATTTT. Amino acids: CASSMYRGHNQPQHF. Based on the CDR3 plus reference TRBV7-6 and TRBJ1-5, the full variable domain is GAGVSQSPRYKVTKRGQDVALRCDPISGHVSLYWYRQALGQGPEFLTYFNYEAQQDKSGLPNDRFSAERPEGSISTLTIQRTEQRDSAMYRCASSMYRGHNQPQHFGDGTRLSIL.

The CDR3 DNA sequence: TGTGCCAGCAGGACAGGGGCCTATGGCTACACCTTC. Translated: CASRTGAYGYTF. The J gene is TRBJ1-2, the V gene TRBV28, with 8 bases that match TRBD1. V lost 6 bases, J lost 4 bases, and 1 base stayed unmatched. CDR3 length equals 12 residues. Germline V CDR1 and CDR2: MDHEN, SYDVKM.

The V gene is TRBV7-9, the J gene TRBJ1-6; D perhaps matches TRBD1 (6 bases). CDR1 SEHNR and CDR2 FQNEAQ come from the germline V gene (reference sequence). The CDR3 runs to 15 residues. Trimming cost V 1 base and J 8 bases, with 12 bases left between them. CDR3 sequence reads: CASSLVAQGYSPLHF. As DNA, the CDR3 is TGTGCCAGCAGCTTAGTGGCACAGGGTTATTCACCCCTCCACTTT.

The V gene is TRBV5-1, the J gene TRBJ1-1; D call uncertain. Germline V gene lookup returns CDR1 SGHRS and CDR2 YFSETQ. CDR3 size: 13 residues. V was pared by 5 bases and J by 2 bases, with 10 bases between. The CDR3 here is CASSSQPNTEAFF. CDR3 nucleotides: TGCGCCAGCAGTAGCCAGCCTAACACTGAAGCTTTCTTT.

Only one count was recorded for this clone. This chain joins TRBV11-2 and TRBJ2-3; D is possibly TRBD2 (6 bases). Trimming pared 5 bases from V and 0 bases from J, leaving 15 bases between. Germline CDR1 and CDR2: SGHAT and FQNNGV. The CDR3 contains 16 residues. CDR3 sequence reads: CASSQEAGISTDTQYF. CDR3 nucleotide sequence: TGTGCCAGCAGCCAGGAGGCGGGGATAAGCACAGATACGCAGTATTTT. The whole variable domain, remainder taken from reference TRBV11-2 and TRBJ2-3, is EAGVAQSPRYKIIEKRQSVAFWCNPISGHATLYWYQQILGQGPKLLIQFQNNGVVDDSQLPKDRFSAERLKGVDSTLKIQPAKLEDSAVYLCASSQEAGISTDTQYFGPGTRLTVL.

The rearrangement uses TRBV27 and TRBJ2-3; maybe TRBD2 (6 bases). CDR1 is MNHEY and CDR2 is SMNVEV in the germline V gene (reference sequence). The V end lost 6 bases, the J end lost 6 bases, and 16 bases lay between the germline ends. The CDR3 runs 14 residues. This CDR3 is CASRPGLIVDTQYF. CDR3 nucleotides: TGTGCCAGCAGACCGGGACTCATCGTCGATACGCAGTATTTT.

The rearrangement joins TRBV19 to TRBJ1-5, with 8 bases lining up with TRBD1. The CDR3 has 15 residues. Germline V gene sequence: CDR1 LNHDA, CDR2 SQIVND (reference sequence). With V trimmed by 7 bases and J by 2 bases, 7 bases remained unmatched. CDR3 loop: CASKGQEYGNQPQHF. The CDR3, as DNA: TGTGCCAGTAAGGGACAGGAATACGGCAATCAGCCCCAGCATTTT.